Each of the 12 T cell receptor beta chains below was sequenced from the same sample in a study of T cell responses to AZD1222 COVID-19 vaccine. Sequenced by immunoSEQ multiplex PCR; TCRdb stores in-frame clones only, minus some. The sample records roughly 120,000 clones, roughly 84% being singletons. The material sequenced was peripheral blood, taken on day 0 of AZD1222 vaccination. These receptors originate from an adult in good health.

The chain joins TRBV10-3 to TRBJ2-3, with D possibly being TRBD1 (6 bases). From germline, CDR1 is ENHRY and CDR2 SYGVKD. The germline V and J ends were trimmed by 10 bases and 0 bases, with 17 bases remaining between them. The CDR3 runs 15 residues. The CDR3 DNA reads as TGTGCCACATCGGTAGGGGGTCCTAGCACAGATACGCAGTATTTT. The encoded protein is CATSVGGPSTDTQYF.

The genes are TRBV6-4 and TRBJ1-2; D ambiguous. The V and J ends lost 0 bases and 3 bases respectively, with 11 bases between them. CDR1 and CDR2 (germline): MRHNA, SNTAGT. The length of the CDR3 is 15 residues. Written as DNA, the CDR3 is TGTGCCAGCAGTGACTCGGCGTTCCCCCACTATGGCTACACCTTC. This gives the protein CASSDSAFPHYGYTF.

V usage is TRBV3-1 (or the pseudogene TRBV3-2) and J usage is TRBJ1-5; TRBD1 matches 7 bases. With 4 bases clipped from V and 7 bases from J, the junction kept 7 bases outside the gene matches. Germline CDR1 reads LGHDT; CDR2 reads YNNKEL (reference sequence). The CDR3 is made up of 14 amino acids. The CDR3 here is CASSRWDSPQPQHF. The CDR3 region has the DNA TGTGCCAGCAGCCGTTGGGACAGTCCCCAGCCCCAGCATTTT.

The chain is built from TRBV7-3 and TRBJ2-3, with 8 bases identical to TRBD2. The CDR3 has 14 amino acids. After removal of 5 bases from V and 2 bases from J, the junction contained 3 bases not matched to a gene. The germline CDR1 and CDR2 sequences are SGHTA and FQGTGA. The CDR3 sequence: CASSAGGPTDTQYF. In DNA form, the CDR3 reads TGTGCCAGCAGCGCGGGGGGACCCACAGATACGCAGTATTTT.

This clone was picked up one time. This rearrangement joins TRBV11-3 to TRBJ1-1; D not resolved. Germline CDR1 reads SGHNT; CDR2 reads YENEEA. This CDR3 is built from 14 residues. The V end lost 1 base, the J end lost 1 base, and 7 bases lay between the germline ends. CDR3 nucleotide sequence: TGTGCCAGCAGCTTAGGTGCCCAGAACACTGAAGCTTTCTTT. This encodes CASSLGAQNTEAFF.

This chain uses TRBV18 with TRBJ1-2, with TRBD1 as a possible D gene (6 bases). The ends were cut back, 5 bases at V and 8 bases at J, with 15 bases in the middle. Germline loops: CDR1 KGHSH, CDR2 LQKENI. This CDR3 spans 13 amino acids. CDR3 residues: CASSTGQEGGYTF. CDR3 in DNA: TGTGCCAGCTCAACGGGACAAGAGGGGGGCTACACCTTC.

The rearrangement uses TRBV6-1 and TRBJ2-2; D not resolved. The length of the CDR3 is 14 residues. Germline V CDR1 and CDR2: MNHNS, SASEGT. V lost 2 bases and J lost 6, with 10 bases in between. The CDR3 sequence: CASSERLGAGELFF. DNA of the CDR3: TGTGCCAGCAGTGAAAGGCTAGGTGCCGGGGAGCTGTTTTTT.

The genes are TRBV6-5 and TRBJ1-4, with 7 bases matching TRBD1. Germline lookup yields CDR1 MNHEY and CDR2 SVGAGI. This CDR3 is 13 amino acids long. J was trimmed by 5 bases and V by 8 bases; bases with no gene match: 5. CDR3 bases: TGTGCCAGCTCGGTGACAGGGAATGAAAAACTGTTTTTT. It yields the protein CASSVTGNEKLFF.

The rearrangement links TRBV7-2 to TRBJ2-3; 7 bases fit TRBD1. Trimming cost V 3 bases and J 2 bases; bases outside gene matches: 5. From germline, CDR1 is SGHTA and CDR2 FQGNSA. The CDR3 runs to 15 residues. CDR3 coding DNA: TGTGCCAGCAGCTTGCTACAGGGGATCACAGATACGCAGTATTTT. Protein product: CASSLLQGITDTQYF.

This chain links TRBV5-5 with TRBJ1-6, with 7 bases fitting TRBD1. Losses at the gene ends were 3 bases for V and 4 bases for J; bases not matched to a gene: 7. Per the germline V gene, CDR1 is SGHKS and CDR2 is YYEKEE (reference sequence). The CDR3 is 16 residues long. Written as DNA, the CDR3 is TGTGCCAGCAGCTCGAGACAACAGGGGTATAATTCACCCCTCCACTTT. This encodes CASSSRQQGYNSPLHF. Complete variable domain (other parts from reference TRBV5-5 and TRBJ1-6): DAGVTQSPTHLIKTRGQQVTLRCSPISGHKSVSWYQQVLGQGPQFIFQYYEKEERGRGNFPDRFSARQFPNYSSELNVNALLLGDSALYLCASSSRQQGYNSPLHFGNGTRLTVT.

The rearrangement links TRBV5-5 to TRBJ2-3; D is possibly TRBD2 (5 bases). This CDR3 spans 13 amino acids. Per the germline V gene, CDR1 is SGHKS and CDR2 is YYEKEE (reference sequence). The V end was cut by 6 bases, the J end by 4 bases, with 12 bases between. CDR3 sequence (DNA): TGTGCCAGCACCCGCGGGTCCGCAGATACGCAGTATTTT. Amino acids: CASTRGSADTQYF. The whole variable domain, remainder taken from reference TRBV5-5 and TRBJ2-3, is DAGVTQSPTHLIKTRGQQVTLRCSPISGHKSVSWYQQVLGQGPQFIFQYYEKEERGRGNFPDRFSARQFPNYSSELNVNALLLGDSALYLCASTRGSADTQYFGPGTRLTVL.

V usage is TRBV4-1 and J usage is TRBJ2-7; 7 bases map to TRBD1. CDR1 and CDR2 (germline): MGHRA, YSYEKL. V shed 2 bases, J shed 0 bases, and the junction held 7 bases outside the gene matches. This CDR3 has 16 amino acids. The CDR3 DNA reads as TGCGCCAGCAGCCAAACACCGACAGGGAGCTCCTACGAGCAGTACTTC. This translates into CASSQTPTGSSYEQYF.